The text below deals with one T cell receptor (beta chain). The entry originates in a study of memory CD4+ T cells and cytomegalovirus serostatus. Study-wide background: Of the healthy Belgian adults, 9 were CMV seropositive and approximately 24 seronegative.

Germline loops: CDR1 SQVTM, CDR2 ANQGSEA. The CDR3 covers 14 residues. Trimming cost V 6 bases and J 4 bases; bases outside gene matches: 8. Sequencing used immunoSEQ multiplex PCR; TCRdb keeps in-frame clones, though not all of them. The top ten hold 0.9% to 1.2% of the sample, which has some 46,000 clones, about 80% seen once. The sort gate was single viable CD3+CD4+CD8-CD45RO+ cells for memory CD4+ T cells. The sequence derives from an adult in good health and CMV-seronegative. This chain uses TRBV29-1 with TRBJ2-7; TRBD2 matches 11 bases. Material: memory CD4+ T cells from blood. The CDR3 loop reads CSVGTSGSRYEQYF. In nucleotides, the CDR3 is TGCAGCGTGGGGACTAGCGGAAGTAGATACGAGCAGTACTTC.